Below are 18 T cell receptor beta chains sequenced from a single sample in a study of T-cell reconstitution after alpha-beta-depleted transplantation in children. The library targeted TCRbeta and was prepared with unique molecular identifiers. Via MiXCR, TCRdb re-called the PCR reads, giving one row per CDR3 protein. The data hold around 410,000 distinct CDR3 sequences, with about a tenth observed a single time. The sample was PBMCs from the stem cell graft donor, taken from the stem cell graft. These receptor sequences come from a human donor who donated a stem cell graft to a child with acute myeloid leukemia.

On this clonotype: One end of the junction varies from germline; a read error may be responsible. J is TRBJ2-5 and V is TRBV11-1, with TRBD2 matching 7 bases. Germline assignment: CDR1 SGHAT and CDR2 FQDESV (reference sequence). This CDR3 comprises 14 residues. CDR3 in DNA: TGTTCCAGCAGCTTAGTGGGAGGGGAAGAGACCCAGTACTTC. This sequence encodes CSSSLVGGEETQYF.

V usage is TRBV7-8 and J usage is TRBJ2-3, with D tentatively TRBD1 (7 bases). The CDR3 totals 17 residues. V lost 4 bases to trimming and J lost 3 bases, with 20 bases between them. Germline loops: CDR1 SGHVS, CDR2 FQNEAQ. Here the CDR3 reads CASSSDRAGRVTDTQYF. The CDR3 nucleotides are TGTGCCAGCAGCTCAGACAGGGCGGGGCGGGTGACAGATACGCAGTATTTT.

The chain joins TRBV3-1 to TRBJ1-2; tentative D call: TRBD1 (6 bases). The CDR3 has 15 residues. Trimming cost V 3 bases and J 4 bases, with 15 bases left between them. Germline CDR1 LGHDT, CDR2 YNNKEL (reference sequence). This chain's CDR3 is CASSQRSRDTYGYTF. CDR3 DNA: TGTGCCAGCAGCCAGAGGAGCCGGGACACCTATGGCTACACCTTC.

The chain carries TRBV11-2 and TRBJ1-6; 7 bases map to TRBD1. The germline gives CDR1 SGHAT, CDR2 FQNNGV. This CDR3 has 15 residues. V lost 3 bases to trimming and J lost 3 bases; unmatched junction nucleotides: 2. Here the CDR3 DNA reads TGTGCCAGCAGCTTCCGGGACAGCTATAATTCACCCCTCCACTTT. This codes for CASSFRDSYNSPLHF.

This clonotype showed up just a few times. This chain uses TRBV3-1 with TRBJ2-2; D may correspond to TRBD1 or TRBD2 (5 bases each). The V gene lost 4 bases and the J gene lost 5 bases, with 17 bases spanning the gap. Looked up from germline, CDR1 is LGHDT and CDR2 is YNNKEL (reference sequence). The CDR3 has 16 residues. The CDR3 bases are TGTGCCAGCAGCCGCCTGGGGCTAGCTGAGACCGGGGAGCTGTTTTTT. As protein: CASSRLGLAETGELFF.

The chain couples TRBV7-2 to TRBJ1-2; the D gene is possibly TRBD1 (5 bases). Germline assignment: CDR1 SGHTA and CDR2 FQGNSA. Trimming pared 5 bases from V and 1 base from J, leaving 17 bases between. This CDR3 spans 16 amino acids. CDR3 DNA: TGTGCCAGCAGCCGCAGGGCAGGGCAAGTTAACTATGGCTACACCTTC. It specifies CASSRRAGQVNYGYTF.

This clonotype was found a few times. The gene calls are TRBV29-1 and TRBJ2-7, with D possibly TRBD2 on 7 matching bases. Germline V gene data show CDR1 as SQVTM and CDR2 as ANQGSEA. The CDR3 consists of 14 residues. Between the trimmed V and J ends, which lost 0 bases and 4 bases, there was a span of 13 bases. The CDR3 reads CSVEEGGAVYEQYF. The CDR3 DNA reads TGCAGCGTTGAAGAGGGGGGGGCGGTTTACGAGCAGTACTTC.

This clonotype was seen at least ten times. The chain couples TRBV29-1 to TRBJ2-7, with TRBD1 matching 11 bases. The CDR3 is 13 residues long. Trimming at V came to 4 bases and at J to 3 bases, leaving 2 bases not matched to a gene. Looked up from germline, CDR1 is SQVTM and CDR2 is ANQGSEA. Here the CDR3 DNA reads TGCAGCGTTGTGGACAGGGGGCTCTACGAGCAGTACTTC. Its translation is CSVVDRGLYEQYF.

This clonotype was detected only a few times. The chain joins TRBV20-1 to TRBJ2-5; TRBD1 matches at 10 bases. V dropped 6 bases and J dropped 6; count of bases not matched to a gene: 10. The CDR3 covers 14 residues. Germline loops: CDR1 DFQATT, CDR2 SNEGSKA (reference sequence). CDR3 sequence (DNA): TGCAGTGCCACTTACGACAGGGGGCTGAAGACCCAGTACTTC. This translates into CSATYDRGLKTQYF.

This clonotype occurred once. Germline is not matched at one junction end, which may reflect a read error. V usage is TRBV13 and J usage is TRBJ1-5; TRBD1 might be the D (5 bases). The CDR3 extends over 15 amino acids. Per the germline V gene, CDR1 is PRHDT and CDR2 is FYEKMQ (reference sequence). The DNA of the CDR3 is TGTGCCATCAGCCTTAGGGGACGGCCCAATCAGCCCCAGCATTTT. Translating gives CAISLRGRPNQPQHF.

The V and J genes are TRBV5-5 and TRBJ2-7; the D call may be TRBD1 or TRBD2 (6 bases each). The V end lost 4 bases, the J end lost 7 bases, and 21 bases lay between the germline ends. The CDR3 is made up of 15 amino acids. Germline CDR1 is SGHKS and CDR2 is YYEKEE (reference sequence). The chain's CDR3 is CASSSPHRGAGEQYV. CDR3 sequence (DNA): TGTGCCAGCAGCAGCCCTCATAGGGGGGCTGGAGAGCAGTACGTC.

This clonotype was found a few times. This sequence joins TRBV10-3 and TRBJ1-2; TRBD1 agrees at 9 bases. V lost 6 bases and J lost 1; bases outside the gene matches: 9. Per the germline V gene, CDR1 is ENHRY and CDR2 is SYGVKD. This CDR3 is 16 amino acids long. The DNA of the CDR3 is TGTGCCATCAGCGATCCGGGGGACAGGGTTAACTATGGCTACACCTTC. This codes for CAISDPGDRVNYGYTF.

This clonotype has a handful of counts. V usage is TRBV7-9 and J usage is TRBJ2-5; D perhaps matches TRBD2 (6 bases). Germline CDR1 SEHNR, CDR2 FQNEAQ (reference sequence). This CDR3 comprises 15 residues. Between the trimmed V and J ends, which lost 8 bases and 5 bases, there was a span of 21 bases. This CDR3 is CASSPSMRGRETQYF. The CDR3 DNA is TGTGCCAGCTCCCCATCGATGCGGGGCAGGGAGACCCAGTACTTC.

This clonotype was counted only a few times. The gene calls are TRBV2 and TRBJ2-6; D is perhaps TRBD1 (6 bases). Looked up from germline, CDR1 is SNHLY and CDR2 is FYNNEI. V was trimmed by 10 bases and J by 0 bases, leaving 22 bases between them. This CDR3 is 18 amino acids long. The CDR3 here is CATYLGAGAYSGANVLTF. The CDR3 DNA is TGTGCCACCTACCTGGGGGCAGGGGCCTACTCTGGGGCCAACGTCCTGACTTTC.

This clonotype was counted between two and nine times. The chain employs TRBV20-1 and TRBJ2-7, with TRBD1 identical over 10 bases. After removal of 6 bases from V and 6 bases from J, the junction contained 11 bases not matched to a gene. Germline V gene data show CDR1 as DFQATT and CDR2 as SNEGSKA (reference sequence). The CDR3 runs to 14 residues. CDR3 sequence reads: CSAEEGGQGVEQYF. As DNA, the CDR3 is TGCAGTGCCGAGGAGGGAGGACAGGGGGTCGAGCAGTACTTC.

The J gene is TRBJ1-2, the V gene TRBV9; a possible D gene is TRBD1 (6 bases). Germline values: CDR1 SGDLS, CDR2 YYNGEE. The CDR3 length is 15 residues. The V and J ends lost 0 bases and 2 bases respectively, with 11 bases between them. DNA of the CDR3: TGTGCCAGCAGCGTAGTCCAGGGGTCGAACTATGGCTACACCTTC. As protein: CASSVVQGSNYGYTF.

The J gene is TRBJ1-3, the V gene TRBV6-5; the D gene is possibly TRBD1 (6 bases). The CDR3 is made up of 16 amino acids. The germline gives CDR1 MNHEY, CDR2 SVGAGI. Trimming shortened V by 2 bases and J by 3 bases, and 14 bases separated the two germline ends. In DNA form, the CDR3 reads TGTGCCAGCAGTTACCGTTCAGGAGGGGGTGGAAACACCATATATTTT. Protein sequence: CASSYRSGGGGNTIYF.

This clonotype was seen more than once but under ten times. The chain employs TRBV29-1 and TRBJ1-4; 9 bases match TRBD1. This CDR3 contains 12 residues. Germline-derived CDR1 and CDR2 are SQVTM and ANQGSEA. V was pared by 7 bases and J by 8 bases, with 5 bases of the junction left unmatched. Here the CDR3 reads CSARDRVEKLFF. DNA for the CDR3: TGCAGCGCCCGGGACAGGGTCGAAAAACTGTTTTTT.